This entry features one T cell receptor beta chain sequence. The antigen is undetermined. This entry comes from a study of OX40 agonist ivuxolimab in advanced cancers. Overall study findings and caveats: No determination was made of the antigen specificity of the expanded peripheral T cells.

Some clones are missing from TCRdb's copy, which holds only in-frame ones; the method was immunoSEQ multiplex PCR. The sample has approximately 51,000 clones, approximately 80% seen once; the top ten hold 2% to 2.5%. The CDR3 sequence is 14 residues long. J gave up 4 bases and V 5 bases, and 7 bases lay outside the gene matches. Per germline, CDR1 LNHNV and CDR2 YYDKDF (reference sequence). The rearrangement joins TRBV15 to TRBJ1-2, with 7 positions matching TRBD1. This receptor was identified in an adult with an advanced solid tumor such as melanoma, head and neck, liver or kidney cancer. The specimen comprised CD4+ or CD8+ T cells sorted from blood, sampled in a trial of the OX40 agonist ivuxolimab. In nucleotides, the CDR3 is TGTGCCACCAGCGGAACGGGACAGAGCTATGGCTACACCTTC. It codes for CATSGTGQSYGYTF.